This T cell receptor (beta chain) was sequenced in a study of T cell changes during pregnancy in multiple sclerosis. This clone was counted only a few times. J lost 0 bases, V lost 5 bases, and 22 bases had no gene match. CDR3 size: 22 residues. Looked up from germline, CDR1 is GTSNPN and CDR2 is SVGIG (reference sequence). The protocol was immunoSEQ multiplex PCR, while the TCRdb copy is restricted to in-frame clones and leaves out a portion. The data show 55,000 or so clones, around 90% seen once. The TCR was taken from a female donor with multiple sclerosis, enrolled in a pregnancy study. Material: CD4+ T cells from peripheral blood mononuclear cells, obtained in the first trimester of pregnancy. The chain recombines TRBV30 with TRBJ2-6, with 10 bases identical to TRBD1. The CDR3 region is CAWDGVWTGGLSLHSGANVLTF. The DNA for the CDR3 is TGTGCCTGGGACGGGGTATGGACAGGGGGTCTCTCCTTGCACTCTGGGGCCAACGTCCTGACTTTC.